This TCR beta chain was identified in a study of cytomegalovirus exposure and HLA in healthy donors. Study at large: Within the Caucasian-associated ancestry cluster were under 85% of the 300 to 450 genotyped donors. General study findings and limits: After further analysis at a later stage, 16,951 TCR beta sequences were associated with HLA alleles at 0.05 false discovery rate. Altogether, 164 TCR beta chains were recorded as cytomegalovirus-associated. In an earlier analysis, productive rearrangement rates for most beta V segments clustered near 87% or 30%.

The PCR ran on 60 Vbeta and 13 Jbeta primers. Sequencing was performed with immunoSEQ multiplex PCR; in TCRdb, only in-frame clones are kept and a portion is missing. The profile shows approximately 100,000 clones, about 85% of them singletons. In germline, CDR1 is SGHRS, CDR2 YFSETQ. With 0 bases removed from V and 4 bases from J, the gap between germline ends came to 5 bases. CDR3 length: 13 amino acids. Of note for this clone: Its antigen is not known.

The sequencing sample was made of PBMCs. The sequence came from a man between 25 and 39 years old in good health and CMV-seronegative. J is TRBJ2-1 and V is TRBV5-1; no clear D gene. CDR3 loop: CASSLESYNEQFF. Written as DNA, the CDR3 is TGCGCCAGCAGCTTGGAGAGTTACAATGAGCAGTTCTTC. Supplemented by reference TRBV5-1 and TRBJ2-1, the full variable domain reads KAGVTQTPRYLIKTRGQQVTLSCSPISGHRSVSWYQQTPGQGLQFLFEYFSETQRNKGNFPGRFSGRQFSNSRSEMNVSTLELGDSALYLCASSLESYNEQFFGPGTRLTVL.